This T cell receptor beta chain was documented in a study of T cells of healthy individuals. Germline-derived CDR1 and CDR2 are DFQATT and SNEGSKA (reference sequence). CDR3 length: 16 amino acids. Trimming left V 2 bases short and J 4 bases short, with 19 bases between. TCRdb independently ran MiXCR on the 5' RACE reads; one entry per CDR3 protein. Here the sample spans some 100,000 distinct CDR3 sequences, roughly a sixth being singletons. This clonotype was sampled from a human donor in good health. The genes are TRBV20-1 and TRBJ2-3; D unclear. CDR3: CSARRGSGYLADTQYF. The CDR3 region has the DNA TGCAGTGCTAGACGTGGCTCAGGATATCTCGCAGATACGCAGTATTTT.